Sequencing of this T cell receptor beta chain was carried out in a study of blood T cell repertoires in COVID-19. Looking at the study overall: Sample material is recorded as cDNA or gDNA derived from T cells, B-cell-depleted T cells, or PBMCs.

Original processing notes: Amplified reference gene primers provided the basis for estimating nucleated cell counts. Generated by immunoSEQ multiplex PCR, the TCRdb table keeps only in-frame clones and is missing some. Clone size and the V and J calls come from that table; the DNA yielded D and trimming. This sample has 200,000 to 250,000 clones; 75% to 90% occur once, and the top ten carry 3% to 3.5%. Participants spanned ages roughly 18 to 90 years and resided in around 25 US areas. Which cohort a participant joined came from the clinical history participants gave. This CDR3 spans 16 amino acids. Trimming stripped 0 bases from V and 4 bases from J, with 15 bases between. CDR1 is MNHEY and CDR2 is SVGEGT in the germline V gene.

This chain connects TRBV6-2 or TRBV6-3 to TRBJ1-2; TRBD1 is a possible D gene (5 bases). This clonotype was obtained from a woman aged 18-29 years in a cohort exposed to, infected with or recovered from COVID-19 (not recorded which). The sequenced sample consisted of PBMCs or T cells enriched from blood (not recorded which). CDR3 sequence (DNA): TGTGCCAGCAGTTACTCGATGGCCAGGGCCCCCTATGGCTACACCTTC. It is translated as CASSYSMARAPYGYTF.